Below, one TCR beta chain is given with its context. This CDR3 is 16 amino acids long. Germline CDR1 SGHDT, CDR2 YYEEEE. V was pared by 1 base and J by 0 bases, with 3 bases of the junction left unmatched. The data were taken from a study of blood T cell repertoires in COVID-19. About the research overall: Italy, Spain and the United States were the sources of the convalescent and acute COVID-19 samples. T cells, B-cell-depleted T cells, or PBMCs provided the cDNA or gDNA that served as material.

This table comes from immunoSEQ multiplex PCR, and its TCRdb copy is limited to in-frame clones, with some not included. Here the sample spans 200,000 to 300,000 clones, about 83% being singletons. This TCR was sampled from a man between 45 and 60 years old with acute or convalescent COVID-19. Sequenced material: peripheral blood. The chain recombines TRBV5-6 with TRBJ2-1; 8 bases are shared with TRBD2. The CDR3 is CASSLWGLVSYNEQFF. In nucleotides, the CDR3 is TGTGCCAGCAGCTTGTGGGGACTAGTCTCCTACAATGAGCAGTTCTTC.